The next 20 T cell receptor beta chains were all read from a single sample in a study of OX40 agonist ivuxolimab in advanced cancers. Sequenced by immunoSEQ multiplex PCR; TCRdb stores in-frame clones only, minus some. This table holds tens of thousands of clones, approximately 90% found once. The specimen was CD4+ or CD8+ T cells sorted from blood, collected in a trial of the OX40 agonist ivuxolimab. The receptors originated from an adult with an advanced solid tumor such as melanoma, head and neck, liver or kidney cancer.

This chain connects TRBV15 to TRBJ2-5, with a tentative D call TRBD1 (6 bases). TRBJ2-7 matches the DNA end more closely, so the J call is doubtful. Germline V lookup: CDR1 LNHNV, CDR2 YYDKDF (reference sequence). This CDR3 is 15 amino acids long. The CDR3 sequence: CATREDRTGQNEQYF. As DNA, the CDR3 is TGTGCCACCAGGGAGGACAGAACAGGGCAAAACGAGCAGTACTTC.

Relative to its sample, this clone is large. The rearrangement links TRBV28 to TRBJ1-1; perhaps TRBD1 as D (5 bases). Trimming removed 2 bases from V and 3 bases from J, with 13 bases in between. The CDR3 runs to 15 residues. Germline assignment: CDR1 MDHEN and CDR2 SYDVKM. The CDR3 coding sequence is TGTGCCAGCAGTTTACGGTGGGGAGGGGACACTGAAGCTTTCTTT. It yields the protein CASSLRWGGDTEAFF.

This chain uses TRBV19 with TRBJ2-5, with 13 bases that match TRBD2. J was trimmed by 5 bases and V by 4 bases; bases with no gene match: 4. Germline V gene lookup returns CDR1 LNHDA and CDR2 SQIVND (reference sequence). The CDR3 is 15 residues long. Here the CDR3 DNA reads TGTGCCAGTAGTAAAGGACTAGCGGGAGTGGAGACCCAGTACTTC. Its translation: CASSKGLAGVETQYF. Variable domain in full (rest from reference TRBV19 and TRBJ2-5): DGGITQSPKYLFRKEGQNVTLSCEQNLNHDAMYWYRQDPGQGLRLIYYSQIVNDFQKGDIAEGYSVSREKKESFPLTVTSAQKNPTAFYLCASSKGLAGVETQYFGPGTRLLVL.

The chain uses TRBV7-9 and TRBJ2-1; TRBD2 agrees at 10 bases. The CDR3 loop spans 18 amino acids. V lost 5 bases and J lost 4; bases outside the gene matches: 14. Germline V gene data show CDR1 as SEHNR and CDR2 as FQNEAQ (reference sequence). This CDR3 reads CASSHGGLAGDTYNEQFF. In nucleotides, the CDR3 is TGTGCCAGCAGCCACGGTGGGCTAGCGGGAGATACGTACAATGAGCAGTTCTTC.

This clone showed up just once. V is TRBV28 and J is TRBJ1-1; perhaps TRBD1 as D (5 bases). CDR3 length: 17 amino acids. Germline V lookup: CDR1 MDHEN, CDR2 SYDVKM. V lost 2 bases to trimming and J lost 1 base, with 17 bases between them. This chain's CDR3 is CASSLRGAGGGNTEAFF. The CDR3 DNA sequence: TGTGCCAGCAGTTTAAGAGGGGCAGGAGGAGGGAACACTGAAGCTTTCTTT. Together with reference TRBV28 and TRBJ1-1, the CDR3 gives the full variable domain: DVKVTQSSRYLVKRTGEKVFLECVQDMDHENMFWYRQDPGLGLRLIYFSYDVKMKEKGDIPEGYSVSREKKERFSLILESASTNQTSMYLCASSLRGAGGGNTEAFFGQGTRLTVV.

The chain joins TRBV9 to TRBJ2-3, with 8 bases lining up with TRBD1. After removal of 0 bases from V and 8 bases from J, the junction contained 2 bases not matched to a gene. Germline V gene data show CDR1 as SGDLS and CDR2 as YYNGEE. This CDR3 has 13 amino acids. The CDR3: CASSVAGGGTQYF. The CDR3 region has the DNA TGTGCCAGCAGCGTAGCAGGGGGCGGTACGCAGTATTTT. The whole variable domain, remainder taken from reference TRBV9 and TRBJ2-3, is DSGVTQTPKHLITATGQRVTLRCSPRSGDLSVYWYQQSLDQGLQFLIQYYNGEERAKGNILERFSAQQFPDLHSELNLSSLELGDSALYFCASSVAGGGTQYFGPGTRLTVL.

This rearrangement joins TRBV2 to TRBJ2-1; TRBD1 matches 10 bases. V was clipped by 6 bases and J by 5 bases; unmatched bases: 7. Germline-derived CDR1 and CDR2 are SNHLY and FYNNEI. This CDR3 has 15 residues. The chain's CDR3 is CASRKDRGINNEQFF. CDR3 nucleotides: TGTGCCAGCAGAAAGGACAGGGGGATCAACAATGAGCAGTTCTTC.

The rearrangement joins TRBV30 to TRBJ2-3, with 10 positions matching TRBD1. The CDR3 loop spans 15 amino acids. From germline, CDR1 is GTSNPN and CDR2 SVGIG (reference sequence). Trimming at V came to 5 bases and at J to 0 bases, leaving 5 bases not matched to a gene. CDR3 residues: CAWEKGQGSTDTQYF. The CDR3 nucleotides are TGTGCCTGGGAGAAGGGACAGGGGAGCACAGATACGCAGTATTTT.

This sequence joins TRBV9 and TRBJ2-7, with 9 positions matching TRBD1. V dropped 4 bases and J dropped 4; count of bases not matched to a gene: 9. This CDR3 has 15 residues. Germline CDR1 is SGDLS and CDR2 is YYNGEE. The CDR3 sequence is CASSLGGTGLYEQYF. The CDR3, as DNA: TGTGCCAGCAGCTTAGGAGGGACAGGGTTGTACGAGCAGTACTTC. Looking up the rest from reference TRBV9 and TRBJ2-7 gives the full variable domain: DSGVTQTPKHLITATGQRVTLRCSPRSGDLSVYWYQQSLDQGLQFLIQYYNGEERAKGNILERFSAQQFPDLHSELNLSSLELGDSALYFCASSLGGTGLYEQYFGPGTRLTVT.

The rearrangement joins TRBV9 to TRBJ2-7; weak D call: TRBD2 (6 bases). From germline, CDR1 is SGDLS and CDR2 YYNGEE. CDR3 length: 13 amino acids. Trimming removed 4 bases at V and 4 bases at J, with 12 bases between. The CDR3: CASSQRGGYEQYF. The CDR3 DNA sequence: TGTGCCAGCAGCCAACGTGGGGGGTACGAGCAGTACTTC.

The V call is TRBV5-1, the J call TRBJ2-3, with 16 bases lining up with TRBD2. The CDR3 sequence is 20 residues long. CDR1 SGHRS and CDR2 YFSETQ come from the germline V gene. Losses at the gene ends were 1 base for V and 3 bases for J; bases not matched to a gene: 11. This chain's CDR3 is CASSLSGLAGGEGKTDTQYF. CDR3 bases: TGCGCCAGCAGCTTGTCGGGACTAGCGGGAGGGGAAGGGAAGACAGATACGCAGTATTTT.

In this sample, this clone turned up once. The rearrangement joins TRBV9 to TRBJ2-1; D uncertain. Trimming removed 3 bases at V and 4 bases at J, with 8 bases between. This CDR3 spans 13 amino acids. Per germline, CDR1 SGDLS and CDR2 YYNGEE. CDR3 protein: CASSGQNYNEQFF. In nucleotides, the CDR3 is TGTGCCAGCAGCGGGCAGAATTACAATGAGCAGTTCTTC.

This clone appeared a few times. V usage is TRBV18 and J usage is TRBJ1-3; D is unclear. Germline V gene data show CDR1 as KGHSH and CDR2 as LQKENI. CDR3 size: 15 residues. Trimming stripped 2 bases from V and 2 bases from J, with 10 bases between. CDR3 DNA: TGTGCCAGCTCACCAAGGACCGAACCTGGAAACACCATATATTTT. Its translation is CASSPRTEPGNTIYF.

The rearrangement uses TRBV28 and TRBJ2-7; D not certain. This CDR3 has 11 residues. Germline V lookup: CDR1 MDHEN, CDR2 SYDVKM. V shed 6 bases and J shed 6 bases, with 9 bases lying between them. The CDR3 DNA is TGTGCCAGCAGGACGAACACCGAGCAGTACTTC. Translation gives CASRTNTEQYF.

The chain employs TRBV19 and TRBJ2-5; D might be TRBD1 (6 bases). This CDR3 is built from 13 residues. Germline values: CDR1 LNHDA, CDR2 SQIVND (reference sequence). Trimming left V 6 bases short and J 1 base short, with 9 bases between. The CDR3 here is CASSLDSQETQYF. CDR3 DNA sequence: TGTGCCAGTAGCTTGGACAGCCAAGAGACCCAGTACTTC.

The rearrangement links TRBV6-5 to TRBJ1-1; TRBD1 is a possible D gene (5 bases). Germline CDR1 MNHEY, CDR2 SVGAGI. CDR3 length equals 15 residues. V lost 8 bases and J 2 bases, leaving 18 bases between the germline ends. The CDR3 spells CASWPPGQGNTEAFF. In DNA, the CDR3 is TGTGCCAGCTGGCCTCCGGGGCAGGGTAACACTGAAGCTTTCTTT.

The gene calls are TRBV9 and TRBJ1-3; no clear D gene. The V gene's germline CDR1 is SGDLS and CDR2 YYNGEE. With 4 bases removed from V and 0 bases from J, the gap between germline ends came to 11 bases. CDR3 length equals 15 residues. CDR3 amino acids: CASSPRLGSGNTIYF. CDR3 in DNA: TGTGCCAGCAGCCCCAGACTCGGCTCTGGAAACACCATATATTTT.

This clone was observed once. The chain links TRBV18 to TRBJ1-3, with a weak D call TRBD1 (6 bases). The V gene lost 9 bases and the J gene lost 4 bases, with 19 bases spanning the gap. The germline gives CDR1 KGHSH, CDR2 LQKENI. The CDR3 consists of 15 residues. In nucleotides, the CDR3 is TGTGCCAGTTCCCAACAGGGAGGTTCAGGAAACACCATATATTTT. It translates to CASSQQGGSGNTIYF.

This chain uses TRBV10-2 with TRBJ2-3, with 7 bases fitting TRBD2. The trim removed 4 bases at V and 3 bases at J, leaving 13 bases unmatched. Germline CDR1 WSHSY, CDR2 SAAADI. The CDR3 has 17 residues. The CDR3, as DNA: TGCGCCAGCAGTGGTGGGAGGGCTCCCAGTGATACAGATACGCAGTATTTT. The encoded protein is CASSGGRAPSDTDTQYF.

The genes are TRBV4-1 and TRBJ2-7, with a tentative D call TRBD1 (6 bases). The V and J ends lost 0 bases and 0 bases respectively, with 18 bases between them. This CDR3 spans 18 amino acids. From germline, CDR1 is MGHRA and CDR2 YSYEKL. DNA of the CDR3: TGCGCCAGCAGCCAAGATAGTATAATGGACAGACGCTCCTACGAGCAGTACTTC. Translated: CASSQDSIMDRRSYEQYF.